The 5 T cell receptor beta chains below come from one sample, sequenced in a study of Ad26.COV2.S vaccination and SARS-CoV-2 variants. Treatment specified: 15 to 20 received Ad26.COV2.S at low or high dose, single or two shots; several received placebo; per-sample allocation not given. Day 63 after the first injection of vaccine or placebo was the sampling time. Profiled with immunoSEQ multiplex PCR; TCRdb holds only in-frame clones, not every one. The sample lists under 550,000 clones; around 90% were seen once. This material consisted of peripheral blood, taken in a trial of Ad26.COV2.S vaccine versus placebo. The source is a person aged 18-65 years who received the Ad26.COV2.S COVID-19 vaccine or a placebo.

The J gene is TRBJ1-4, the V gene TRBV5-5, with TRBD1 matching over 8 bases. The J segment lost 5 bases and the V segment lost 1 base, leaving 10 bases of the junction unmatched. This CDR3 region has 17 residues. Germline CDR1 SGHKS, CDR2 YYEKEE (reference sequence). CDR3 nucleotides: TGTGCCAGCAGCTTGTACCCAGGGGGCCCGGAAAATGAAAAACTGTTTTTT. This codes for CASSLYPGGPENEKLFF.

The chain recombines TRBV7-2 with TRBJ2-1, with TRBD2 as a possible D gene (5 bases). This CDR3 region has 18 residues. Germline V gene sequence: CDR1 SGHTA, CDR2 FQGNSA. The germline V and J ends were trimmed by 5 bases and 7 bases, with 27 bases remaining between them. The CDR3 sequence: CASSKMGRMEVLLNEQFF. CDR3 DNA sequence: TGTGCCAGCAGCAAAATGGGAAGGATGGAGGTGTTACTAAATGAGCAGTTCTTC.

CDR3 coding DNA: TGTGCCAGCAAGGGCGGGTCCTCCTACGAGCAGTACTTC. It translates to CASKGGSSYEQYF. The rearrangement links TRBV27 to TRBJ2-7, with D perhaps matching TRBD2 (5 bases). V was cut by 7 bases and J by 0 bases, with 10 bases left in between. CDR1 is MNHEY and CDR2 is SMNVEV in the germline V gene (reference sequence). The CDR3 spans 13 residues.

This chain connects TRBV2 to TRBJ2-7; a possible D gene is TRBD2 (6 bases). This CDR3 is 19 amino acids long. CDR1 SNHLY and CDR2 FYNNEI come from the germline V gene. The germline V and J ends were trimmed by 7 bases and 5 bases, with 33 bases remaining between them. The CDR3 loop is CASTPGLELERAQSDEQYF. DNA of the CDR3: TGTGCCAGCACCCCGGGACTTGAGCTTGAGCGAGCCCAGTCCGACGAGCAGTACTTC.

In this sample, this clone turned up a few times. J is TRBJ2-2 and V is TRBV3-1 (or the pseudogene TRBV3-2); 12 bases match TRBD2. After removal of 2 bases from V and 6 bases from J, the junction contained 7 bases not matched to a gene. Germline V gene sequence: CDR1 LGHDT, CDR2 YNNKEL (reference sequence). This CDR3 region has 17 residues. CDR3 nucleotide sequence: TGTGCCAGCAGCCAACTAAGACTAGCGGGAGAACCCGGGGAGCTGTTTTTT. This gives the protein CASSQLRLAGEPGELFF.